This T cell receptor beta chain was recovered during a study of T-cell memory formation after mild COVID-19. Study-wide results and caveats: Mostly located in CM and EM were contracting CD4+ clones, with contracting CD8+ clones located in EMRA.

As for this clonotype: No antigen is known for it.

V lost 6 bases and J lost 2; bases outside the gene matches: 0. The CDR3 loop spans 14 amino acids. From 5'RACE with constant-segment primers came TCR alpha and TCR beta cDNA libraries that carried sample barcodes and UMIs. From the 5' RACE reads, TCRdb called clonotypes with MiXCR, one entry per CDR3 protein. The sample lists 90,000 to 120,000 distinct CDR3 sequences; 18% were seen once. Sequencing used PBMCs or a T cell subset sorted from them (not recorded which). This sequence originates from a man aged 18 to 30 who had mild COVID-19 (a few samples of this study predate the infection). Cell type and time point are not known. The gene calls are TRBV12-3 or TRBV12-4 and TRBJ2-6; the match to TRBD1 covers 8 bases. This chain's CDR3 is CASSRGPGANVLTF. CDR3 sequence (DNA): TGTGCCAGCAGCAGGGGGCCTGGGGCCAACGTCCTGACTTTC.